This T cell receptor (beta chain) stems from a study of blood T cell repertoires in COVID-19. Per the original methods: For nucleated cells, counts were estimated from reference gene primer amplification. Here immunoSEQ multiplex PCR was the method, and the copy in TCRdb shows in-frame clones only, minus some. V and J calls and clone size are those listed in that table; D and trimming were worked out from the DNA. The table records tens of thousands of clones, roughly 72% of them present only once. CDR1 and CDR2 (germline): SGHTA, FQGNSA. V was clipped by 5 bases and J by 0 bases, with 8 bases between them. The length of the CDR3 is 13 residues.

The chain combines TRBV7-2 with TRBJ2-7; D is uncertain. Sequences were obtained from peripheral blood. The sequence came from a woman between 65 and 79 years old with COVID-19, enrolled during active disease. The DNA for the CDR3 is TGTGCCAGCAGCCCCGAGATCTCCTACGAGCAGTACTTC. Protein product: CASSPEISYEQYF.